A selection of T cell receptor beta chains follows, all from one sample in a study. A single record per CDR3 protein comes from TCRdb applying MiXCR to the RT-PCR reads. In the table there are about 680,000 distinct CDR3 sequences, approximately 15% of which are singletons. The sample was memory CD4+ T cells from blood. The origin of the receptors is a female donor in good health, serving as a healthy control. The CDR3 runs from the conserved cysteine through the conserved F or W. D genes are given only for firm matches. Clone size is given for some rows only: seen once, a few or many times, or a class if the clone is expanded.

clone_size	v_call	j_call	d_call	cdr3_aa	cdr3_nt
many	TRBV5-1	TRBJ2-3	TRBD2	CASDAKAGSGDTQYF	TGCGCCAGCGATGCCAAAGCGGGATCCGGGGATACGCAGTATTTT
-	TRBV20-1	TRBJ1-6	TRBD1	CSARSGDSASYNSPLHF	TGCAGTGCTAGGTCGGGGGACAGCGCTTCCTATAATTCACCCCTCCACTTT
many	TRBV6-9	TRBJ2-4	-	CASIGTLAKNIQYF	TGTGCCAGCATCGGGACACTAGCCAAAAACATTCAGTACTTC
-	TRBV5-1	TRBJ2-1	-	CASSPSGRWSYNEQFF	TGCGCCAGCAGCCCCTCCGGGCGTTGGTCCTACAATGAGCAGTTCTTC
few	TRBV20-1	TRBJ2-7	TRBD1	CSARPQDRGSHEQYF	TGCAGTGCTAGGCCCCAGGACAGGGGGAGCCACGAGCAGTACTTC
many	TRBV27	TRBJ2-6	-	CASSLAGSSSGANVLTF	TGTGCCAGCAGTTTGGCAGGGTCAAGCTCTGGGGCCAACGTCCTGACTTTC
-	TRBV27	TRBJ1-2	-	CASGLQGGYGYTF	TGTGCCAGCGGCTTACAGGGAGGCTATGGCTACACCTTC
few	TRBV7-2	TRBJ1-1	-	CASSYPVMNTEAFF	TGTGCCAGCAGCTACCCAGTCATGAACACTGAAGCTTTCTTT
-	TRBV5-1	TRBJ2-5	TRBD2	CASSTRLAGEETQYF	TGCGCCAGCAGCACCAGACTAGCGGGAGAAGAGACCCAGTACTTC
many	TRBV5-1	TRBJ1-1	TRBD1	CASSLEQGMNTEAFF	TGCGCCAGCAGCTTGGAACAGGGGATGAACACTGAAGCTTTCTTT
-	TRBV18	TRBJ2-3	-	CASSPPTLMQYF	TGTGCCAGCTCACCACCCACATTGATGCAGTATTTT
few	TRBV9	TRBJ1-1	-	CASSTQEITEAFF	TGTGCCAGCAGCACCCAGGAGATCACTGAAGCTTTCTTT
few	TRBV2	TRBJ2-7	-	CASSGLWGTGEQYF	TGTGCCAGCAGTGGATTGTGGGGAACCGGGGAGCAGTACTTC
few	TRBV4-1	TRBJ2-7	TRBD2	CASSLRTSGSGDEQYF	TGCGCCAGCAGCCTAAGGACTAGCGGGAGCGGTGACGAGCAGTACTTC
-	TRBV7-3	TRBJ1-1	-	CASSLTGDGDTEAFF	TGTGCCAGCAGCTTGACGGGGGACGGGGACACTGAAGCTTTCTTT
-	TRBV20-1	TRBJ1-4	TRBD1	CSARPGQGNEKLFF	TGCAGTGCTAGGCCGGGACAGGGAAATGAAAAACTGTTTTTT
-	TRBV7-2	TRBJ2-5	-	CASSLLNQETQYF	TGTGCCAGCAGCTTATTAAACCAAGAGACCCAGTACTTC
-	TRBV28	TRBJ2-3	-	CASRIGLTDTQYF	TGTGCCAGCAGGATCGGGCTCACAGATACGCAGTATTTT
-	TRBV7-2	TRBJ2-7	TRBD2	CASSPRGLDEQYF	TGTGCCAGCAGCCCTAGAGGACTAGACGAGCAGTACTTC
-	TRBV4-2	TRBJ2-7	-	CASSQDEYF	TGTGCCAGCAGCCAAGATGAGTACTTC
many	TRBV7-9	TRBJ2-1	TRBD2	CASSATSGSSYNEQFF	TGTGCCAGCAGCGCGACTAGCGGGAGCTCCTACAATGAGCAGTTCTTC
many	TRBV6-1	TRBJ2-2	TRBD1	CASTPSRTGHQPGTGELFF	TGTGCCAGCACCCCGAGCAGGACAGGGCATCAACCGGGCACCGGGGAGCTGTTTTTT
many	TRBV20-1	TRBJ1-2	-	CSAPGDNYGYTF	TGCAGTGCCCCCGGGGATAACTATGGCTACACCTTC
-	TRBV7-3	TRBJ2-2	-	CASSPQTRHPPVGTGELFF	TGTGCCAGCAGCCCCCAAACTAGACACCCACCAGTGGGCACCGGGGAGCTGTTTTTT
-	TRBV30	TRBJ2-2	-	CAWTSGLTGELFF	TGTGCCTGGACTTCCGGGCTCACCGGGGAGCTGTTTTTT
-	TRBV7-2	TRBJ1-1	TRBD1	CASSLQGAMGTEAFF	TGTGCCAGCAGCTTACAGGGGGCGATGGGCACTGAAGCTTTCTTT
-	TRBV10-3	TRBJ2-5	-	CAISERRETSRGETQYF	TGTGCCATCAGTGAAAGGAGGGAGACCTCACGAGGGGAGACCCAGTACTTC
-	TRBV5-4	TRBJ1-6	TRBD1	CASSHGGTGASSPLHF	TGTGCCAGCAGCCACGGCGGGACAGGGGCTAGTTCACCCCTCCACTTT
few	TRBV3-1	TRBJ2-7	TRBD1	CASSPMRGTDEQYF	TGTGCCAGCAGCCCCATGCGAGGGACAGACGAGCAGTACTTC
many	TRBV11-2	TRBJ2-7	TRBD1	CASSFVPGQGTYEQYF	TGTGCCAGCAGCTTCGTCCCGGGACAGGGTACCTACGAGCAGTACTTC
-	TRBV6-2/TRBV6-3	TRBJ2-7	-	CASSYFLGVSEVQYF	TGTGCCAGCAGTTACTTCTTGGGGGTATCAGAAGTGCAGTACTTC
few	TRBV5-5	TRBJ1-1	-	CASSRGQTDTEAFF	TGTGCCAGCAGCCGCGGACAGACCGACACTGAAGCTTTCTTT
-	TRBV12-3/TRBV12-4	TRBJ2-7	-	CASSFGGASYEQYF	TGTGCCAGCAGTTTCGGCGGAGCCTCCTACGAGCAGTACTTC
few	TRBV29-1	TRBJ2-1	TRBD1	CSVADRGQNEQFF	TGCAGCGTCGCCGACAGGGGGCAGAATGAGCAGTTCTTC
-	TRBV20-1	TRBJ1-5	-	CSARTRGGGNQPQHF	TGCAGTGCTCGCACGAGGGGGGGGGGGAATCAGCCCCAGCATTTT
many	TRBV29-1	TRBJ2-1	TRBD2	CSVRGRAANNEQFF	TGCAGCGTCCGCGGGAGGGCCGCGAACAATGAGCAGTTCTTC
-	TRBV3-1	TRBJ2-4	-	CASSPSGPNIQYF	TGTGCCAGCAGCCCCTCCGGACCAAACATTCAGTACTTC
-	TRBV11-2	TRBJ1-2	-	CLPSEEVGNYGYTF	TGTTTACCTAGCGAGGAGGTTGGTAACTATGGCTACACCTTC
few	TRBV9	TRBJ2-1	-	CASSGWGTEQFF	TGTGCCAGCAGCGGGTGGGGCACAGAGCAGTTCTTC
-	TRBV5-1	TRBJ1-1	TRBD1	CASSLQGSAEAFF	TGCGCCAGCAGCTTACAGGGGAGCGCTGAAGCTTTCTTT
many	TRBV11-1	TRBJ2-1	TRBD2	CASSVLAGSSYNEQFF	TGTGCCAGCAGCGTACTAGCGGGATCCTCCTACAATGAGCAGTTCTTC
many	TRBV10-3	TRBJ2-5	TRBD1	CAIRPGQGQETQYF	TGTGCCATCAGACCGGGACAGGGGCAGGAGACCCAGTACTTC
-	TRBV6-1	TRBJ1-2	-	CASSEPGHPTDYGYTF	TGTGCCAGCAGTGAACCGGGACACCCGACGGACTATGGCTACACCTTC
many	TRBV20-1	TRBJ2-1	TRBD2	CSATGRAPSNEQFF	TGCAGTGCCACGGGGAGGGCCCCGTCCAATGAGCAGTTCTTC
-	TRBV5-1	TRBJ1-2	TRBD1	CASSQRTGGFANYGYTF	TGCGCCAGCAGCCAACGGACAGGGGGATTTGCTAACTATGGCTACACCTTC
-	TRBV12-3/TRBV12-4	TRBJ1-5	-	CASSQLEGIEPQHF	TGTGCCAGCAGCCAATTGGAGGGAATTGAGCCCCAGCATTTT
few	TRBV10-3	TRBJ2-1	TRBD1	CAISESGRGRFEQFF	TGTGCCATCAGTGAGTCGGGCAGGGGGCGATTTGAGCAGTTCTTC
many	TRBV4-2	TRBJ2-7	TRBD2	CASSQDRTSGPYEQYF	TGTGCCAGCAGCCAAGATCGAACTAGCGGCCCCTACGAGCAGTACTTC
many	TRBV7-2	TRBJ2-1	-	CASSLAGANNEQFF	TGTGCCAGCAGCTTAGCAGGAGCCAACAATGAGCAGTTCTTC
-	TRBV6-1	TRBJ2-7	-	CASRDWNYEQYF	TGTGCCAGCAGGGACTGGAACTACGAGCAGTACTTC
many	TRBV4-3	TRBJ2-1	TRBD2	CASSRDGRQSYNEQFF	TGCGCCAGCAGCCGTGACGGGAGGCAATCCTACAATGAGCAGTTCTTC
many	TRBV6-1	TRBJ2-1	TRBD2	CASSGTSGRPGNEQFF	TGTGCCAGCAGCGGGACTAGCGGGAGGCCGGGGAATGAGCAGTTCTTC
-	TRBV6-1	TRBJ2-7	-	CASSAPREQYF	TGTGCCAGCAGTGCTCCCCGCGAGCAGTACTTC
many	TRBV7-2	TRBJ1-5	-	CASSRLAGGYQPQHF	TGTGCCAGCAGCCGTCTCGCGGGGGGCTATCAGCCCCAGCATTTT
-	TRBV5-1	TRBJ2-1	TRBD2	CASSFLPAGDNEQFF	TGCGCCAGCAGCTTCTTACCAGCGGGAGACAATGAGCAGTTCTTC
-	TRBV25-1	TRBJ1-2	TRBD1	CASSATTGQGLNYGYTF	TGTGCCAGCAGCGCTACTACGGGACAGGGGCTGAACTATGGCTACACCTTC
few	TRBV12-5	TRBJ2-2	TRBD1	CASGPTGATGELFF	TGTGCTAGTGGCCCTACAGGGGCCACCGGGGAGCTGTTTTTT
few	TRBV24-1	TRBJ2-2	-	CATSDRRTESRVGELFF	TGTGCCACCAGTGACCGACGGACAGAAAGCAGGGTCGGGGAGCTGTTTTTT
-	TRBV10-3	TRBJ2-7	-	CAISASQYALNEQYF	TGTGCCATCAGTGCCTCACAGTATGCTTTAAACGAGCAGTACTTC
few	TRBV10-2	TRBJ2-1	TRBD2	CASGSPGLAGGGTPLRSYNEQFF	TGCGCCAGCGGTTCTCCGGGACTAGCGGGGGGCGGTACCCCCCTCCGCTCCTACAATGAGCAGTTCTTC